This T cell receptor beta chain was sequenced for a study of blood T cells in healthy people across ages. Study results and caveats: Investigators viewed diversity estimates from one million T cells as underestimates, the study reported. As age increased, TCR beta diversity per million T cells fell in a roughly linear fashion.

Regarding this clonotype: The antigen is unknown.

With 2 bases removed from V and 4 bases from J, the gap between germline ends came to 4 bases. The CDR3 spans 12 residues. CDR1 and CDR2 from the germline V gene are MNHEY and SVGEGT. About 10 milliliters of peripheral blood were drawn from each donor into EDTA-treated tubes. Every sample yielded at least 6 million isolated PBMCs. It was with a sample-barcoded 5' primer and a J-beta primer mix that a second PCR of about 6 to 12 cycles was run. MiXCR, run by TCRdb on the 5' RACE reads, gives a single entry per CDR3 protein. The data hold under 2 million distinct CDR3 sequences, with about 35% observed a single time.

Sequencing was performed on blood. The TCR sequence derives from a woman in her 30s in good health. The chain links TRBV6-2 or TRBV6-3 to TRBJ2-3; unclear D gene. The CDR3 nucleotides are TGTGCCAGCAGTTACCAGGCAGATACGCAGTATTTT. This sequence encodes CASSYQADTQYF.